These T cell receptor beta chains were read from a single sample in a study of blood T cell repertoires in COVID-19. This table comes from immunoSEQ multiplex PCR, and its TCRdb copy is limited to in-frame clones, with some not included. The profile covers fewer than 600,000 clones, with roughly 89% appearing a single time and roughly 0.84% taken by the ten largest. Sequenced sample: peripheral blood. The receptors were sampled from a young man with COVID-19, enrolled during active disease. Each CDR3 is given with its conserved first and last residue. The D gene is left open where the match is weak. Clone size is stated in some rows and not others, as once, few, many or a class when expanded.

NA | TRBD2 | TRBJ2-7 | TRBV28 | TGTGCCAGCAGCCAAAGGGGACTAGCGGGAGTCGGGTACGAGCAGTACTTC | CASSQRGLAGVGYEQYF
NA | TRBD1 | TRBJ1-6 | TRBV2 | TGTGCCAGCAGGGAGACAGGGTATTCACCCCTCCACTTT | CASRETGYSPLHF
NA | NA | TRBJ2-1 | TRBV2 | TGTGCCAGCAGTTTGGACTCCAATTACTACAATGAGCAGTTCTTC | CASSLDSNYYNEQFF
NA | NA | TRBJ2-5 | TRBV4-1 | TGCGCCAGCAGCCAATTGACAGGCCTGGAGACCCAGTACTTC | CASSQLTGLETQYF
NA | NA | TRBJ2-1 | TRBV6-2/TRBV6-3 | TGTGCCAGCAGCCCCCTGGCGGGGCCTGAAGAGCAGTTCTTC | CASSPLAGPEEQFF
NA | TRBD2 | TRBJ2-1 | TRBV6-6 | TGTGCCAGCAGTTACCGGGCGCTAGCGGGAGTTAATGAGCAGTTCTTC | CASSYRALAGVNEQFF
NA | NA | TRBJ1-1 | TRBV6-5 | TGTGCCATACCGAGCAGCCCGGGGATTACTGAAGCTTTCTTT | CAIPSSPGITEAFF
NA | NA | TRBJ2-7 | TRBV10-3 | TGTGCCATTTCTTGGGCAAGCTCCTACGAGCAGTACTTC | CAISWASSYEQYF
NA | TRBD2 | TRBJ2-1 | TRBV5-1 | TGCGCCAGCAGTATTACTAGCGGGGGGATGAATGAGCAGTTCTTC | CASSITSGGMNEQFF
NA | NA | TRBJ2-7 | TRBV6-5 | TGTGCCAGCGTGGGGCTGGACAACTACGAGCAGTACTTC | CASVGLDNYEQYF
NA | NA | TRBJ1-1 | TRBV27 | TGTGCCAGCAGTTCCGGACAGCTGCGAAACACTGAAGCTTTCTTT | CASSSGQLRNTEAFF
NA | TRBD1 | TRBJ2-5 | TRBV9 | TGTGCCAGCAGCGCGACAGGGGGCCCTGAGACCCAGTACTTC | CASSATGGPETQYF
NA | TRBD1 | TRBJ1-5 | TRBV6-2/TRBV6-3 | TGTGCCAGCAGCCTGACAGGGGACAATCAGCCCCAGCATTTT | CASSLTGDNQPQHF
NA | TRBD2 | TRBJ2-3 | TRBV10-2 | TGCGCCAGCAAATCGTTAGCGGGGGGGAACACAGATACGCAGTATTTT | CASKSLAGGNTDTQYF
NA | TRBD1 | TRBJ2-7 | TRBV24-1 | TGTGCCACCAGTGCGCGCGGACAGGGCCACGAGCAGTACTTC | CATSARGQGHEQYF
NA | TRBD2 | TRBJ2-5 | TRBV7-9 | TGTGCCAGCAGCTTTGCGGGGGGCCTTCAAGAGACCCAGTACTTC | CASSFAGGLQETQYF
NA | NA | TRBJ1-1 | TRBV5-1 | TGCGCCAGCAGCTTGGGGGCAGGGTTGAACACTGAAGCTTTCTTT | CASSLGAGLNTEAFF
NA | NA | TRBJ2-5 | TRBV10-1 | TGCGCCAGCAGCGTACAGGCCCAAGAGACCCAGTACTTC | CASSVQAQETQYF
NA | TRBD2 | TRBJ2-3 | TRBV2 | TGTGCCAGCAGCAAAACTAGCGGGGGGGTGGATACGCAGTATTTT | CASSKTSGGVDTQYF
NA | TRBD1 | TRBJ1-3 | TRBV5-1 | TGCGCCAGCAGCTTACAGGGGGCGGACGGAAACACCATATATTTT | CASSLQGADGNTIYF
NA | TRBD1 | TRBJ1-5 | TRBV18 | TGTGCCAGCTCGGGGGACAGGGGTAGGCAGCCCCAGCATTTT | CASSGDRGRQPQHF
NA | NA | TRBJ1-6 | TRBV27 | TGTGCCAGCAGTTTAGGTTTGGCAGGTGCACTCTATAATTCACCCCTCCACTTT | CASSLGLAGALYNSPLHF
NA | NA | TRBJ1-6 | TRBV5-4 | TGTGCCAGCAGCTACGGACCGGAGACAGGTGGATGGTATTCACCCCTCCACTTT | CASSYGPETGGWYSPLHF
NA | NA | TRBJ2-7 | TRBV9 | TGTGCCAGCAGCGTTTCGACAGAGTCCTACGAGCAGTACTTC | CASSVSTESYEQYF
NA | TRBD1 | TRBJ1-2 | TRBV5-4 | TGTGCCAGCAGCAGTGGGGACAGGGTATATGGCTACACCTTC | CASSSGDRVYGYTF
NA | TRBD1 | TRBJ2-5 | TRBV5-1 | TGCGCCAGCAGCCCGGACAGGTTAGAGACCCAGTACTTC | CASSPDRLETQYF
NA | TRBD1 | TRBJ1-4 | TRBV7-9 | TGTGCCAGCAGCCTAGGGGGCAGAACTAATGAAAAACTGTTTTTT | CASSLGGRTNEKLFF
once | TRBD1 | TRBJ2-5 | TRBV19 | TGTGCCAGTAGCCCTAGAGGGGGAACAAGCGGGACAGGGGAGACCCAGTACTTC | CASSPRGGTSGTGETQYF
NA | TRBD1 | TRBJ2-2 | TRBV6-5 | TGTGCCAGCAGACTCGACAGGGGGCTGACCGGGGAGCTGTTTTTT | CASRLDRGLTGELFF
NA | NA | TRBJ2-7 | TRBV15 | TGTGCCACCAGCAGCGAATGGCGACAGAGCCCCTACGAGCAGTACTTC | CATSSEWRQSPYEQYF
NA | TRBD1 | TRBJ1-2 | TRBV12-3/TRBV12-4 | TGTGCCAGCAGAGGGGACAGCTACTATGGCTACACCTTC | CASRGDSYYGYTF
NA | NA | TRBJ2-3 | TRBV10-2 | TGCGCCAGCAGTAGTACGCGGGGCACAGATACGCAGTATTTT | CASSSTRGTDTQYF
NA | NA | TRBJ2-3 | TRBV3-1/TRBV3-2 | TGTGCCAGCAGCCAAGGGACTACCTTCACAGATACGCAGTATTTT | CASSQGTTFTDTQYF
NA | NA | TRBJ2-3 | TRBV19 | TGTGCCAGTAGTATCAGACTTACCGGGATGGATACGCAGTATTTT | CASSIRLTGMDTQYF
NA | TRBD1 | TRBJ2-7 | TRBV5-1 | TGCGCCAGCAGCTTGGGACCCGGGACAGAATACGAGCAGTACTTC | CASSLGPGTEYEQYF
NA | NA | TRBJ1-1 | TRBV5-5 | TGTGCCAGCAGCTTGGCCTACGGAGGCACTGAAGCTTTCTTT | CASSLAYGGTEAFF
NA | TRBD1 | TRBJ2-5 | TRBV12-3/TRBV12-4 | TGTGCCAGCGAGGGGGCCGGGGAGACCCAGTACTTC | CASEGAGETQYF
NA | NA | TRBJ1-2 | TRBV29-1 | TGCAGCGTCTCCCGACGGTGGGGCGACACCTTC | CSVSRRWGDTF
NA | NA | TRBJ2-5 | TRBV6-5 | TGTGCCAGCAGTTGGGACACCAAGGGGCTTCAAGAGACCCAGTACTTC | CASSWDTKGLQETQYF
NA | TRBD1 | TRBJ1-2 | TRBV27 | TGTGCCAGCAGTCCAACAAGTGGGACAGGGAGTCGCTACACCTTC | CASSPTSGTGSRYTF
NA | NA | TRBJ2-3 | TRBV23-1 | TGCGCCAGCAGTCAACGACAGCGTCCCCCAGATACGCAGTATTTT | CASSQRQRPPDTQYF